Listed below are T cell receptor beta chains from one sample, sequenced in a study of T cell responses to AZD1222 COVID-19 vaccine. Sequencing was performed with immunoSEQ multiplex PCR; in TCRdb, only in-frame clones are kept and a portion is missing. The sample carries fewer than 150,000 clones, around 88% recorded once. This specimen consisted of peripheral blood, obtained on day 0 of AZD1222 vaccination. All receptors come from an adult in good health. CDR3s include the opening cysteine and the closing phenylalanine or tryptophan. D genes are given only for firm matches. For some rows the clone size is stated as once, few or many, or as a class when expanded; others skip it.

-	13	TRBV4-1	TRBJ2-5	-	CASSQALVETQYF	TGCGCCAGCAGCCAAGCACTAGTTGAGACCCAGTACTTC
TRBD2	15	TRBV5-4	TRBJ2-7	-	CASRSLGLAYNEQYF	TGTGCCAGCAGATCTCTGGGACTAGCGTACAACGAGCAGTACTTC
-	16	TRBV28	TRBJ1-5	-	CATSIGGRDSNQPQHF	TGTGCCACCTCAATCGGGGGACGTGATAGCAATCAGCCCCAGCATTTT
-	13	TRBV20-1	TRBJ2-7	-	CSASRSRSYEQYF	TGCAGTGCTAGTAGAAGCAGGTCCTACGAGCAGTACTTC
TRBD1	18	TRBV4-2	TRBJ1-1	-	CASSQELAGQGTNTEAFF	TGTGCCAGCAGCCAAGAGTTGGCGGGACAGGGGACGAACACTGAAGCTTTCTTT
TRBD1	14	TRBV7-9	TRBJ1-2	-	CASSDTGTGDSYTF	TGTGCCAGCAGCGATACCGGGACAGGGGACAGCTACACCTTC
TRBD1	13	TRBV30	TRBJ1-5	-	CAWSLDRVQPQHF	TGTGCCTGGAGTTTGGACAGGGTGCAGCCCCAGCATTTT
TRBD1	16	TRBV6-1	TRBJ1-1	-	CASSARDRDRIPEAFF	TGTGCCAGCAGTGCCCGGGACAGGGACAGGATACCTGAAGCTTTCTTT
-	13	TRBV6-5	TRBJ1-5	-	CASSYSWSQPQHF	TGTGCCAGCAGTTACTCGTGGAGTCAGCCCCAGCATTTT
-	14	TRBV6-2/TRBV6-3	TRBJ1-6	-	CASSYGIPDSPLHF	TGTGCCAGCAGTTACGGGATCCCTGACTCACCCCTCCACTTT
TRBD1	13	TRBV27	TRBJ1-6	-	CASSLGQNSPLHF	TGTGCCAGCAGTTTGGGACAGAATTCACCCCTCCACTTT
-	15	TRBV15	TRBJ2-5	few	CATSRDRALRRTQYF	TGTGCCACCAGCAGAGATAGGGCCCTAAGGAGGACCCAGTACTTC
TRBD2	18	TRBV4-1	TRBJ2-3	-	CASSQDKVAGGPGDTQYF	TGCGCCAGCAGCCAAGATAAGGTAGCGGGAGGGCCGGGAGATACGCAGTATTTT
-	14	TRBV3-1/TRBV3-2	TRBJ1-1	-	CASSPGPSAPEAFF	TGTGCCAGCAGCCCGGGACCCTCGGCCCCTGAAGCTTTCTTT
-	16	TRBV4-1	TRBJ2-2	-	CASSQGEDSYTGELFF	TGCGCCAGCAGCCAAGGAGAAGACTCTTACACCGGGGAGCTGTTTTTT
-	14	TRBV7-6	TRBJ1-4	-	CASSWNGPAEKLFF	TGTGCCAGCAGCTGGAACGGGCCGGCTGAAAAACTGTTTTTT
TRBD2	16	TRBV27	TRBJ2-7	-	CASSFLSTSGSSEQYF	TGTGCCAGCAGTTTCTTGTCGACTAGCGGGAGTTCCGAGCAGTACTTC
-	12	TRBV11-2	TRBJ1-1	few	CASSLLWQEAFF	TGTGCCAGCAGCTTGCTGTGGCAGGAAGCTTTCTTT
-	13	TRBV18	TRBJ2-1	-	CASSSWTNNEQFF	TGTGCCAGCTCATCCTGGACTAACAATGAGCAGTTCTTC
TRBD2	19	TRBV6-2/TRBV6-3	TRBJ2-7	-	CASSYSGFRVAGTFYEQYF	TGTGCCAGCAGTTACTCCGGCTTCCGGGTAGCGGGAACATTCTACGAGCAGTACTTC
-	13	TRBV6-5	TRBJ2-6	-	CASRINGANVLTF	TGTGCCAGCAGAATAAATGGGGCCAACGTCCTGACTTTC
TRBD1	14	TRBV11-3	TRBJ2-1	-	CASSPGTGDHEQFF	TGTGCCAGCAGCCCCGGGACAGGGGATCATGAGCAGTTCTTC
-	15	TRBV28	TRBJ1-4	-	CASSSTGSTNEKLFF	TGTGCCAGCAGTTCCACAGGGTCAACTAATGAAAAACTGTTTTTT
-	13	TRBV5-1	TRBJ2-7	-	CASSLGPEGQQYF	TGCGCCAGCAGCTTGGGACCAGAGGGCCAGCAGTACTTC
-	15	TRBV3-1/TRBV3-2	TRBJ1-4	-	CASSQDLYGLEKLFF	TGTGCCAGCAGCCAAGACCTATATGGGCTTGAAAAACTGTTTTTT
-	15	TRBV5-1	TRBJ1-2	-	CASSLEAAPLGGYTF	TGCGCCAGCAGCTTGGAGGCAGCTCCTCTCGGTGGCTACACCTTC
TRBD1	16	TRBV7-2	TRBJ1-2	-	CASSPNLHRTGYGYTF	TGTGCCAGCAGCCCAAACCTACATCGGACAGGGTACGGCTACACCTTC
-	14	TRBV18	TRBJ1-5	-	CASSPQDRNQPQHF	TGTGCCAGCTCACCACAAGATCGCAATCAGCCCCAGCATTTT
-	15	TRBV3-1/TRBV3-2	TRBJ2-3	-	CASSQGQGSAVTQYF	TGTGCCAGCAGCCAAGGGCAGGGGTCTGCGGTTACGCAGTATTTT
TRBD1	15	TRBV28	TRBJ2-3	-	CASSLRGLGTDTQYF	TGTGCCAGCAGTCTCAGGGGGCTTGGCACAGATACGCAGTATTTT
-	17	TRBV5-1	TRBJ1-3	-	CASSQGAGRSAGNTIYF	TGCGCCAGCAGCCAAGGCGCTGGGAGATCCGCGGGAAACACCATATATTTT